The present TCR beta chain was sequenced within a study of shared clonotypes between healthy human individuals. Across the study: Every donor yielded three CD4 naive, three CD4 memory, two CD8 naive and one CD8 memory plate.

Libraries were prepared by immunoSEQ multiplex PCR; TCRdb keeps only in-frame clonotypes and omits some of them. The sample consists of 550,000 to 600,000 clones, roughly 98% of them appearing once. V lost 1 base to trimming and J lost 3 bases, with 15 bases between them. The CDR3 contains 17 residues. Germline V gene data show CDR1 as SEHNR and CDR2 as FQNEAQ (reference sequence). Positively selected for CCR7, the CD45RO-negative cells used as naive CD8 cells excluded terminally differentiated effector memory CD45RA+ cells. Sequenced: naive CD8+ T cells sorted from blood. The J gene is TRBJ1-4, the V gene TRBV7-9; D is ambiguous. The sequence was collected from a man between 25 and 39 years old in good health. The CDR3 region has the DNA TGTGCCAGCAGCTTAGACCACGTAGGGCAGGCTAATGAAAAACTGTTTTTT. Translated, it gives CASSLDHVGQANEKLFF.